This TCR beta chain was identified in a study of T cells in localized non-small cell lung cancer. General study points: There was higher T cell clonality in uninvolved adjacent lung than in tumor, and it was highest there. Sequence data derive from only one tumor region, so heterogeneity remains possible. Longer overall survival was linked to higher blood T cell density.

Looked up from germline, CDR1 is KGHSH and CDR2 is LQKENI. The CDR3 sequence is 14 residues long. The V end lost 2 bases, the J end lost 7 bases, and 9 bases lay between the germline ends. On this clone itself: Its specificity is unknown.

Libraries were prepared by immunoSEQ multiplex PCR; TCRdb keeps only in-frame clonotypes and omits some of them. The table lists roughly 89,000 clones, approximately 91% of them singletons. The chain links TRBV18 to TRBJ1-6, with a weak D call TRBD1 (6 bases). The receptor comes from a woman between 40 and 69 years old with stage II squamous cell lung carcinoma. The sequences come from PBMCs, collected before any cancer treatment. CDR3 sequence (DNA): TGTGCCAGCTCACCAAACAGGGAGAATTCACCCCTCCACTTT. Protein: CASSPNRENSPLHF. The whole variable domain, remainder taken from reference TRBV18 and TRBJ1-6, is NAGVMQNPRHLVRRRGQEARLRCSPMKGHSHVYWYRQLPEEGLKFMVYLQKENIIDESGMPKERFSAEFPKEGPSILRIQQVVRGDSAAYFCASSPNRENSPLHFGNGTRLTVT.